Detailed here is one T cell receptor (beta chain). Its target is not known. This entry comes from a study of graft-versus-host responses after intestinal transplantation. Germline values: CDR1 LNHDA, CDR2 SQIVND (reference sequence). The V end lost 8 bases, the J end lost 8 bases, and 24 bases lay between the germline ends. The CDR3 extends over 15 amino acids. Findings of the study overall: When patients had graft-donor T cell macrochimerism, their allografts held high graft-versus-host to host-versus-graft clonal ratios.

This table comes from immunoSEQ multiplex PCR, and its TCRdb copy is limited to in-frame clones, with some not included. In the table there are roughly 60,000 clones, 70% to 90% of which are singletons. The specimen comprised PBMCs, sampled 26 days after transplant. The TCR comes from a human patient who received an intestinal transplant, so some T cells may come from the graft donor. V and J are TRBV19 and TRBJ1-2; D ambiguous. CDR3 residues: CASHRADLMQAGYTF. For the CDR3, the DNA is TGTGCCAGTCACCGGGCGGACTTGATGCAAGCGGGCTACACCTTC.